This TCR beta chain was found in a study of T cells in Graves' hyperthyroidism and ophthalmopathy. At least ten counts were recorded for this clonotype. Amplified regions were TCR beta CDR3 sequences from RNA transcripts. HTBI primers were used for first-round RT-PCR of the TCR CDR3. TCRdb reprocessed the multiplex PCR reads with MiXCR, giving one entry per CDR3 protein. The table records about 840,000 distinct CDR3 sequences, 38% of them present only once. Patients aged 18 to 65 had newly diagnosed hyperthyroidism lasting under 2 months. Exclusion followed for patients with uncontrolled infection, other autoimmune disease, pregnancy or lactation. V lost 6 bases and J lost 8; bases outside the gene matches: 10. The CDR3 covers 15 residues. The germline CDR1 and CDR2 sequences are MNHEY and SVGAGI.

The receptor was isolated from a man aged 18 to 29 with Graves' hyperthyroidism. The chain is built from TRBV6-5 and TRBJ1-6; 7 bases line up with TRBD1. Sequencing was done on a sample of blood. The CDR3 DNA is TGTGCCAGCAGGGAACAGGGGTTAGAGGATTCACCCCTCCACTTT. Translating gives CASREQGLEDSPLHF.